A selection of T cell receptor beta chains follows, all from one sample in a study of T cell changes during pregnancy in multiple sclerosis. Generated by immunoSEQ multiplex PCR, the TCRdb table keeps only in-frame clones and is missing some. The sample holds about 100,000 clones; about 94% are singletons and the top ten take over 0.7%. The sample was peripheral blood, taken before pregnancy. All receptors derive from a female donor with multiple sclerosis, enrolled in a pregnancy study. Both conserved end residues are part of each CDR3. D genes are given only for firm matches. The size field is filled for only some rows; it gives once, few, many or a size class.

TRBV30,-,TRBD1,TRBJ2-6,CAWSPRTGVGANVLTF,TGTGCCTGGAGTCCTCGGACAGGGGTCGGGGCCAACGTCCTGACTTTC
TRBV5-1,-,TRBD2,TRBJ2-7,CASSLWASGSYEQYF,TGCGCCAGCAGCTTGTGGGCTAGCGGCTCCTACGAGCAGTACTTC
TRBV2,-,-,TRBJ1-5,CASSPSRRTSNQPQHF,TGTGCCAGCAGTCCGTCCAGGAGGACTAGCAATCAGCCCCAGCATTTT
TRBV5-4,-,TRBD2,TRBJ2-3,CASSSVIAGGTDTQYF,TGTGCCAGCAGCTCTGTTATAGCGGGAGGAACAGATACGCAGTATTTT
TRBV28,-,-,TRBJ2-1,CASSASGGGFYNEQFF,TGTGCCAGCAGCGCCTCCGGAGGGGGCTTCTACAATGAGCAGTTCTTC
TRBV18,-,-,TRBJ2-1,CASSPYRETYNEQFF,TGTGCCAGCTCACCTTATCGGGAGACCTACAATGAGCAGTTCTTC
TRBV5-4,-,-,TRBJ1-1,CASSSQMNTEAFF,TGTGCCAGCAGTTCCCAGATGAACACTGAAGCTTTCTTT
TRBV30,-,TRBD2,TRBJ2-2,CAWSLWGAQPAGGPGGELFF,TGTGCCTGGAGTCTCTGGGGGGCCCAACCGGCGGGAGGGCCCGGCGGGGAGCTGTTTTTT
TRBV5-1,-,-,TRBJ1-1,CASSLARLTGTKTEAFF,TGCGCCAGCAGCTTGGCCCGCTTGACAGGAACAAAAACTGAAGCTTTCTTT
TRBV7-9,-,TRBD2,TRBJ2-1,CASSFQREARGNEQFF,TGTGCCAGCAGCTTCCAGCGGGAGGCCCGGGGCAATGAGCAGTTCTTC
TRBV19,-,TRBD1,TRBJ1-1,CASSIGQGGWTEAFF,TGTGCCAGTAGTATAGGACAGGGTGGTTGGACTGAAGCTTTCTTT
TRBV7-9,-,TRBD1,TRBJ1-4,CASSLATGGNEKLFF,TGTGCCAGCAGCTTAGCTACAGGGGGAAATGAAAAACTGTTTTTT
TRBV9,-,-,TRBJ2-1,CASSVGGEVYNEQFF,TGTGCCAGCAGCGTAGGCGGGGAAGTCTACAATGAGCAGTTCTTC
TRBV4-3,-,-,TRBJ2-3,CASSQATGIGTDTQYF,TGCGCCAGCAGCCAAGCTACGGGAATCGGAACAGATACGCAGTATTTT
TRBV7-9,once,-,TRBJ2-1,CASSLVQGYYNEQFF,TGTGCCAGCAGCTTAGTTCAGGGGTACTACAATGAGCAGTTCTTC
TRBV9,-,TRBD1,TRBJ2-1,CASSPRGQGGDEQFF,TGTGCCAGCAGCCCCCGGGGACAGGGAGGCGATGAGCAGTTCTTC
TRBV15,-,-,TRBJ2-2,CATSRDPGANTGELFF,TGTGCCACCAGCAGAGATCCGGGGGCGAACACCGGGGAGCTGTTTTTT
TRBV14,-,-,TRBJ2-3,CASSPQFGRASTDTQYF,TGTGCCAGCAGCCCCCAGTTCGGGAGAGCTAGCACAGATACGCAGTATTTT
TRBV15,few,-,TRBJ2-1,CATSAARGYNEQFF,TGTGCCACCAGTGCGGCCAGGGGATACAATGAGCAGTTCTTC
TRBV28,-,-,TRBJ1-5,CASSPPQEPNQPQHF,TGTGCCAGCAGTCCGCCACAGGAGCCCAATCAGCCCCAGCATTTT
TRBV4-2,-,-,TRBJ2-5,CASSQDSVTQYF,TGTGCCAGCAGCCAAGATTCAGTCACCCAGTACTTC
TRBV5-1,-,-,TRBJ1-2,CASSQASQSYGYTF,TGCGCCAGCAGCCAGGCCAGCCAGTCCTATGGCTACACCTTC